The next 27 T cell receptor beta chains were all read from a single sample in a study of cytomegalovirus exposure and HLA in healthy donors. A multiplex PCR was run with 60 Vbeta primers and 13 Jbeta primers. TCRdb's copy holds only in-frame clones and misses some; the assay was immunoSEQ multiplex PCR. This table holds around 140,000 clones, roughly 76% found once. Input material: PBMCs. The receptor source for this set is a female donor in good health and CMV-seronegative.

Notes on this clone: Other DNA sequences in this sample translate to the same CDR3. The rearrangement joins TRBV18 to TRBJ1-2, with a weak D call TRBD1 (5 bases). CDR1 is KGHSH and CDR2 is LQKENI in the germline V gene. This CDR3 has 17 amino acids. V was clipped by 2 bases and J by 2 bases, with 18 bases between them. The CDR3 sequence: CASSPRYEAQGNYGYTF. CDR3 DNA: TGTGCCAGCTCACCAAGGTACGAGGCTCAGGGAAACTATGGCTACACCTTC.

CDR3 region: CASSPEGTGGVYEQYF. CDR3 coding DNA: TGTGCCAGCAGCCCTGAGGGGACGGGAGGTGTTTACGAGCAGTACTTC. The V and J genes are TRBV9 and TRBJ2-7; 7 bases line up with TRBD2. With V trimmed by 4 bases and J by 4 bases, 14 bases remained unmatched. From germline, CDR1 is SGDLS and CDR2 YYNGEE. This CDR3 comprises 16 residues.

This chain joins TRBV29-1 and TRBJ2-3; 8 bases line up with TRBD1. This CDR3 contains 15 residues. Trimming cost V 7 bases and J 2 bases; bases outside gene matches: 11. Germline CDR1 is SQVTM and CDR2 is ANQGSEA. The CDR3 loop reads CSAGQGQALTDTQYF. For the CDR3, the DNA is TGCAGCGCGGGTCAGGGACAGGCACTCACAGATACGCAGTATTTT.

The CDR3 is CATSPGVNTEAFF. The CDR3 nucleotides are TGTGCCACCTCCCCGGGAGTGAACACTGAAGCTTTCTTT. V usage is TRBV19 and J usage is TRBJ1-1, with unresolved D. Germline CDR1 and CDR2: LNHDA and SQIVND (reference sequence). V was shortened by 10 bases and J by 0 bases, with 12 bases between the two germline ends. The CDR3 loop spans 13 amino acids.

The gene calls are TRBV11-2 and TRBJ1-6, with a possible D match to TRBD1 (5 bases). V lost 7 bases to trimming and J lost 0 bases, with 19 bases between them. The germline gives CDR1 SGHAT, CDR2 FQNNGV. The CDR3 consists of 18 residues. CDR3 nucleotide sequence: TGTGCCAGCAACTCGGGGGGGGGATCCAGCTCCTATAATTCACCCCTCCACTTT. Protein product: CASNSGGGSSSYNSPLHF.

The genes are TRBV4-2 and TRBJ2-1, with TRBD2 identical over 10 bases. CDR1 LGHNA and CDR2 YNFKEQ come from the germline V gene. The CDR3 runs to 14 residues. The V segment lost 1 base and the J segment 7 bases; nucleotides outside the gene matches: 1. The CDR3 coding sequence is TGTGCCAGCAGCCAAGGACTAGCGGGTAATGAGCAGTTCTTC. It encodes CASSQGLAGNEQFF.

The chain links TRBV4-2 to TRBJ1-6; 10 nucleotides align to TRBD1. CDR1 and CDR2 (germline): LGHNA, YNFKEQ. The CDR3 loop spans 14 amino acids. The V and J ends lost 7 bases and 6 bases, in that order; junction bases with no gene match: 3. Here the CDR3 DNA reads TGTGCCAGCACATGGGACAGGGGTAATTCACCCCTCCACTTT. This gives the protein CASTWDRGNSPLHF.

This chain uses TRBV6-1 with TRBJ2-3, with D perhaps matching TRBD1 (5 bases). The germline V gene has CDR1 MNHNS and CDR2 SASEGT. The CDR3 extends over 12 amino acids. V was shortened by 7 bases and J by 2 bases, with 7 bases between the two germline ends. CDR3 nucleotide sequence: TGTGCCAGCACAGGGTACACAGATACGCAGTATTTT. It codes for CASTGYTDTQYF.

This sequence joins TRBV6-5 and TRBJ2-7; a weak D match, TRBD2 (6 bases). This CDR3 comprises 11 residues. V gave up 6 bases and J gave up 11 bases, with 14 bases separating them. CDR1 is MNHEY and CDR2 is SVGAGI in the germline V gene. CDR3 in DNA: TGTGCCAGCAGAACCGGGACTTCAGAGTACTTC. As protein: CASRTGTSEYF.

This chain connects TRBV5-1 to TRBJ2-7; 7 bases fit TRBD1. In germline, CDR1 is SGHRS, CDR2 YFSETQ. This CDR3 has 15 amino acids. Trimming at V came to 0 bases and at J to 3 bases, leaving 6 bases not matched to a gene. The CDR3: CASSLVAGGNYEQYF. The DNA of the CDR3 is TGCGCCAGCAGCTTGGTGGCAGGGGGTAACTACGAGCAGTACTTC.

This chain connects TRBV28 to TRBJ1-1, with no clear D. Trimming took 5 bases from V and 7 from J, leaving 11 bases between them. The CDR3 loop spans 12 amino acids. CDR1 and CDR2 (germline): MDHEN, SYDVKM. The CDR3 DNA follows: TGTGCCAGCAGTACCGGACTCCTTGAAGCTTTCTTT. Its translation: CASSTGLLEAFF.

The chain couples TRBV30 to TRBJ1-3; unclear D gene. V lost 0 bases to trimming and J lost 0 bases, with 9 bases between them. The CDR3 covers 15 residues. Germline CDR1 reads GTSNPN; CDR2 reads SVGIG (reference sequence). The CDR3 region has the DNA TGTGCCTGGAGTGTACAGACGGTCTCTGGAAACACCATATATTTT. Its protein product is CAWSVQTVSGNTIYF.

This chain connects TRBV7-9 to TRBJ1-1; D not certain. Germline V gene data show CDR1 as SEHNR and CDR2 as FQNEAQ (reference sequence). V lost 5 bases, J lost 4 bases, and 11 bases lay in between. This CDR3 comprises 13 residues. CDR3 nucleotide sequence: TGTGCCAGCAGCCGGGAAAGTGGCACTGAAGCTTTCTTT. This gives the protein CASSRESGTEAFF.

The chain is built from TRBV5-1 and TRBJ1-2, with 8 bases fitting TRBD1. From germline, CDR1 is SGHRS and CDR2 YFSETQ. The CDR3 sequence is 15 residues long. Trimming took 0 bases from V and 9 from J; bases not matched to a gene: 10. DNA of the CDR3: TGCGCCAGCAGCTTGGTCGTACAGGGGGGAGTAAGCTACACCTTC. It yields the protein CASSLVVQGGVSYTF.

The chain uses TRBV5-1 and TRBJ2-7, with 7 bases lining up with TRBD1. J gave up 0 bases and V 0 bases, and 3 bases lay outside the gene matches. CDR1 SGHRS and CDR2 YFSETQ come from the germline V gene. The CDR3 has 15 amino acids. CDR3 bases: TGCGCCAGCAGCTTGGTTCGGGACAGCTCCTACGAGCAGTACTTC. Translating gives CASSLVRDSSYEQYF. Full variable domain (missing parts from reference TRBV5-1 and TRBJ2-7): KAGVTQTPRYLIKTRGQQVTLSCSPISGHRSVSWYQQTPGQGLQFLFEYFSETQRNKGNFPGRFSGRQFSNSRSEMNVSTLELGDSALYLCASSLVRDSSYEQYFGPGTRLTVT.

The V gene is TRBV10-1, the J gene TRBJ1-5; possibly TRBD1 for D (5 bases). V gave up 5 bases and J gave up 5 bases, with 10 bases separating them. Germline V gene data show CDR1 as WNHNN and CDR2 as SYGVQD (reference sequence). This CDR3 region has 13 residues. CDR3 in DNA: TGCGCCAGCAGTCCAGGGCGCGATCAGCCCCAGCATTTT. Its translation: CASSPGRDQPQHF.

V is TRBV19 and J is TRBJ1-4, with TRBD1 as a possible D gene (6 bases). Trimming removed 8 bases at V and 7 bases at J, with 17 bases between. In germline, CDR1 is LNHDA, CDR2 SQIVND (reference sequence). The CDR3 sequence is 14 residues long. The CDR3 DNA reads TGTGCCAGTGATCCCGGGACATCCAGTGAAAAACTGTTTTTT. Translating it yields CASDPGTSSEKLFF.

The chain recombines TRBV5-6 with TRBJ2-3, with D possibly being TRBD2 (6 bases). Trimming removed 3 bases at V and 1 base at J, with 21 bases between. The CDR3 consists of 18 residues. Germline CDR1 reads SGHDT; CDR2 reads YYEEEE. The CDR3 sequence is CASSWGGGTVSGTDTQYF. In DNA form, the CDR3 reads TGTGCCAGCAGCTGGGGCGGCGGGACCGTTTCGGGCACAGATACGCAGTATTTT.

This clone was detected only a few times. The chain has TRBV6-1 and TRBJ1-4; D is unclear. V lost 4 bases and J 0 bases, leaving 6 bases between the germline ends. The CDR3 runs 14 residues. Germline loops: CDR1 MNHNS, CDR2 SASEGT. CDR3: CASSVSATNEKLFF. CDR3 DNA sequence: TGTGCCAGCAGTGTCAGTGCAACTAATGAAAAACTGTTTTTT.

The chain is built from TRBV18 and TRBJ1-3; D not resolved. This CDR3 comprises 17 residues. Trimming removed 3 bases at V and 0 bases at J, with 15 bases between. Germline assignment: CDR1 KGHSH and CDR2 LQKENI. Written as DNA, the CDR3 is TGTGCCAGCTCACCCGCAGAGCGGGGTATCTCTGGAAACACCATATATTTT. Translation gives CASSPAERGISGNTIYF.

The genes are TRBV19 and TRBJ2-3; D may be TRBD1 (6 bases). The CDR3 consists of 15 residues. Germline loops: CDR1 LNHDA, CDR2 SQIVND (reference sequence). Trimming stripped 3 bases from V and 4 bases from J, with 14 bases between. DNA for the CDR3: TGTGCCAGTAGTATCAGGGGTGCTGGGGCAGATACGCAGTATTTT. Its protein product is CASSIRGAGADTQYF.

The chain employs TRBV12-5 and TRBJ2-2; a weak D match, TRBD2 (6 bases). This CDR3 is built from 17 residues. Trimming pared 3 bases from V and 5 bases from J, leaving 19 bases between. Germline CDR1 reads LGHNT; CDR2 reads FRNRAP. CDR3 in amino acids: CASGFITGTRGTGELFF. The CDR3 DNA follows: TGTGCTAGTGGTTTCATAACCGGGACCCGGGGGACCGGGGAGCTGTTTTTT.

The chain combines TRBV6-6 with TRBJ2-2; 10 bases are shared with TRBD1. Germline CDR1 MNHNY, CDR2 SVGAGI (reference sequence). The CDR3 covers 16 residues. V lost 5 bases, J lost 5 bases, and 8 bases stayed unmatched. CDR3 sequence: CASSNRDRGSTGELFF. In DNA, the CDR3 is TGTGCCAGCAGTAACCGGGACAGGGGATCAACCGGGGAGCTGTTTTTT.

The chain joins TRBV6-5 to TRBJ1-5; 8 nucleotides line up with TRBD1. CDR3 length: 13 amino acids. V gave up 8 bases and J gave up 4 bases; unmatched junction bases: 4. Germline assignment: CDR1 MNHEY and CDR2 SVGAGI. The CDR3 reads CASFQGANQPQHF. The CDR3, as DNA: TGTGCCAGCTTCCAGGGGGCTAATCAGCCCCAGCATTTT.

V usage is TRBV11-2 and J usage is TRBJ2-3, with D hard to call. This CDR3 contains 14 residues. V lost 2 bases and J lost 6, with 12 bases in between. Germline-derived CDR1 and CDR2 are SGHAT and FQNNGV. The CDR3 region has the DNA TGTGCCAGCAGCTTATCGCAGGCTCTGGATACGCAGTATTTT. Amino acids: CASSLSQALDTQYF.

This chain joins TRBV28 and TRBJ2-3, with a weak D call TRBD1 (5 bases). This CDR3 comprises 15 residues. Germline V lookup: CDR1 MDHEN, CDR2 SYDVKM. Trimming removed 2 bases at V and 5 bases at J, with 14 bases between. The CDR3 DNA reads as TGTGCCAGCAGTTTAAGGCCAGGGTGGGGAGATACGCAGTATTTT. Amino acids: CASSLRPGWGDTQYF.

The rearrangement links TRBV28 to TRBJ1-1, with unresolved D. CDR1 and CDR2 (germline): MDHEN, SYDVKM. The CDR3 spans 14 residues. V lost 5 bases and J lost 1, with 11 bases in between. CDR3 sequence: CASSLRRGNTEAFF. CDR3 nucleotides: TGTGCCAGCAGTCTTAGGCGGGGGAACACTGAAGCTTTCTTT.